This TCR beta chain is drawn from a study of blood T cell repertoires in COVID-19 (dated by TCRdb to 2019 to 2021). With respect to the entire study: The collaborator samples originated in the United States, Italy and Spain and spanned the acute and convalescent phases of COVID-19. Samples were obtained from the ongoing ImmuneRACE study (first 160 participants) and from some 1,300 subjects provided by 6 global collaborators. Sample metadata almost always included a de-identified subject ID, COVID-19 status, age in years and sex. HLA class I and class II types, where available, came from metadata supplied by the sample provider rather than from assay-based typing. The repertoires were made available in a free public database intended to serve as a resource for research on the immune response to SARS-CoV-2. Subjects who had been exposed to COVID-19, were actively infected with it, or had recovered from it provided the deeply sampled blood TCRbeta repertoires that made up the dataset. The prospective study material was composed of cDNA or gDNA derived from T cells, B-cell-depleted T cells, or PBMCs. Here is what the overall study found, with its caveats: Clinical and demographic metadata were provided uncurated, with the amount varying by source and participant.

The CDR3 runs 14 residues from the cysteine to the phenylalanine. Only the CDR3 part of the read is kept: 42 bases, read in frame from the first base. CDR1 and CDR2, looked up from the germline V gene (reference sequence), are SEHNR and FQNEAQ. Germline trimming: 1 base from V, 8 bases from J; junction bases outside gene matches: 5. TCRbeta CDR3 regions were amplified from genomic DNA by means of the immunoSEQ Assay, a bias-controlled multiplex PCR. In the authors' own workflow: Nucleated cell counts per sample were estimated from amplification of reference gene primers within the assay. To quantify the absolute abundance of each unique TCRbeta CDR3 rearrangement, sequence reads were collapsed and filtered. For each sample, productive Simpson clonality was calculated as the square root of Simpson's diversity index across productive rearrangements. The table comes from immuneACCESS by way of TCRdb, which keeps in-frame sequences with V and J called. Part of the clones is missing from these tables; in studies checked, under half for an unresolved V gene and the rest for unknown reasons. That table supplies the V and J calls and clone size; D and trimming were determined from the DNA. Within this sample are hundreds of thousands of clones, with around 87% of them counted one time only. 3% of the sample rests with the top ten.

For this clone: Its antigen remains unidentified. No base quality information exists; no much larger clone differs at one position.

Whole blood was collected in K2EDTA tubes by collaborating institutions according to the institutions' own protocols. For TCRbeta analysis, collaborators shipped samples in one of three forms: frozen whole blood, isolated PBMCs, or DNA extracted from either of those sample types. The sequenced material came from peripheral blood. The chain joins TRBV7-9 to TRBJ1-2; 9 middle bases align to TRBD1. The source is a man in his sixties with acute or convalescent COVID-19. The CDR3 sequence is CASSLGGQGEGYTF. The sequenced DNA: TGTGCCAGCAGCTTAGGGGGACAGGGTGAAGGCTACACCTTC.